This TCR beta chain was recovered during a study of monozygotic twins with inflammatory bowel disease. TCRdb re-analyzed the 5' RACE reads; it lists each CDR3 protein once, without DNA. Its table lists a few hundred thousand distinct CDR3 sequences. Study-wide results and limits: IBD-affected twins scored below their healthy co-twins in TCRbeta diversity (inverse Simpson).

Germline CDR1 and CDR2: ENHRY and SYGVKD. This CDR3 contains 14 residues. A note on this clonotype: What it binds is not known.

Sequences were obtained from blood. V usage is TRBV10-3 and J usage is TRBJ2-1; TCRdb calls TRBD1, which cannot be checked without DNA. This receptor was obtained from a human donor with ulcerative colitis or Crohn's disease, or a healthy co-twin of an affected twin (not recorded which). Here the CDR3 reads CAISTGGSYNEQFF.